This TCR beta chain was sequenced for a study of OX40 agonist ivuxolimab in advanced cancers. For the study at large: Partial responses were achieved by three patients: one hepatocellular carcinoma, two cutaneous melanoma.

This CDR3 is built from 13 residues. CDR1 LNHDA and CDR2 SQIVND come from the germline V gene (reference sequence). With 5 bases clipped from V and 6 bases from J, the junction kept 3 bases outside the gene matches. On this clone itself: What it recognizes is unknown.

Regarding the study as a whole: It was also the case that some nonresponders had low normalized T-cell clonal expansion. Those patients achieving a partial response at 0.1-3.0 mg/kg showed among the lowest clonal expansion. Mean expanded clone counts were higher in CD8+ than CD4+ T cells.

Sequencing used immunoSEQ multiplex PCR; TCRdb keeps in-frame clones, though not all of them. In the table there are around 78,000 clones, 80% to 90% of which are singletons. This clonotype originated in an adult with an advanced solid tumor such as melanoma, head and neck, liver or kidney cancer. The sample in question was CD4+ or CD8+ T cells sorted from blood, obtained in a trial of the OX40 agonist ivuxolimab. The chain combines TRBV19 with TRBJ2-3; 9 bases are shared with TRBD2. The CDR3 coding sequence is TGTGCCAGTAGTGGCCTAGCGGGGGATACGCAGTATTTT. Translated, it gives CASSGLAGDTQYF.